This T cell receptor (beta chain) came from a study of T cells in Graves' hyperthyroidism and ophthalmopathy. The CDR3 runs 15 residues. The germline CDR1 and CDR2 sequences are SGHTA and FQGNSA. Unmatched junction bases numbered 6, after V lost 5 bases and J lost 3 bases. Amplified TCR beta CDR3 regions came from RNA transcripts. The HTBI primer set was used in a first-round RT-PCR of the TCR CDR3. Via MiXCR, TCRdb re-called the multiplex PCR reads, giving one row per CDR3 protein. The profile shows about 540,000 distinct CDR3 sequences, more than 45% of them singletons. The authors deemed Graves' hyperthyroidism stable absent ophthalmopathy progression within 18 months. Exclusion followed for patients with uncontrolled infection, other autoimmune disease, pregnancy or lactation.

The rearrangement uses TRBV7-2 and TRBJ2-2, with 7 positions matching TRBD2. The sample comprised peripheral blood or thyroid tissue (not recorded which). This TCR was recovered from a woman under 30 with Graves' hyperthyroidism. CDR3 protein: CASSRGRGYTGELFF. DNA for the CDR3: TGTGCCAGCAGCCGGGGGAGGGGCTACACCGGGGAGCTGTTTTTT.